This passage covers 19 T cell receptor beta chains from one sample sequenced in a study of beta chain features in type 1 diabetes. The study's findings and limits: Shorter TCRB CDR3s, moderately but significantly so, were found in Type 1 diabetes patients in all four CD4+ subsets.

Every isolated RNA sample was fully reverse transcribed, so sequencing captured expressed TCRB transcripts. Here immunoSEQ multiplex PCR was the method, and the copy in TCRdb shows in-frame clones only, minus some. This sample has 300,000 to 350,000 clones, with less than 15% found just once. No antigens are known for them. Sequenced: naive CD4+ T cells from blood. Receptor source: a woman aged 18-30 years with type 1 diabetes.

The chain combines TRBV4-3 with TRBJ1-1; D call uncertain. The CDR3 consists of 15 residues. CDR1 is LGHNA, CDR2 YSLEER, per germline. Trimming stripped 0 bases from V and 6 bases from J, with 14 bases between. CDR3 coding DNA: TGCGCCAGCAGCCAAGAATGGCGAGGGTACGCTGAAGCTTTCTTT. Protein: CASSQEWRGYAEAFF.

This clone occurred a few times. The CDR3 DNA is TGTGCCAGCAGCATAACAGGGGGCGCAGATACGCAGTATTTT. It specifies CASSITGGADTQYF. V and J are TRBV7-2 and TRBJ2-3; 9 nucleotides agree with TRBD1. The CDR3 is 14 residues long. V shed 5 bases and J 4 bases; nucleotides not matched to a gene: 4. CDR1 is SGHTA and CDR2 is FQGNSA in the germline V gene.

In its sample, this clone was seen a few times. V and J are TRBV4-1 and TRBJ2-1; no reliable D call. The ends were cut back, 4 bases at V and 3 bases at J, with 10 bases in the middle. This CDR3 is built from 14 residues. Germline-derived CDR1 and CDR2 are MGHRA and YSYEKL. The CDR3 DNA follows: TGCGCCAGCAGCCCAACACCCTTCTACAATGAGCAGTTCTTC. Translating gives CASSPTPFYNEQFF.

This chain links TRBV11-2 with TRBJ1-2, with D possibly being TRBD1 (6 bases). Germline values: CDR1 SGHAT, CDR2 FQNNGV. The CDR3 is made up of 15 amino acids. V dropped 4 bases and J dropped 0 bases, with 12 bases sitting between them. The CDR3 region is CASSSREGANYGYTF. The CDR3 bases are TGTGCCAGCAGCTCCCGTGAGGGGGCTAACTATGGCTACACCTTC.

This clone was counted a few times. The chain employs TRBV6-6 and TRBJ2-7, with 10 bases lining up with TRBD2. The CDR3 is 15 amino acids. J gave up 5 bases and V 2 bases, and 6 bases lay outside the gene matches. CDR1 MNHNY and CDR2 SVGAGI come from the germline V gene (reference sequence). CDR3 in amino acids: CASSYHGTSDHEQYV. The CDR3 DNA reads as TGTGCCAGCAGTTACCACGGGACTAGCGACCACGAGCAGTACGTC.

This clone has only a few counts. The V and J genes are TRBV21-1 and TRBJ2-1; the table's D call, TRBD2, was not checked against the DNA. TRBV21-1 is listed as a pseudogene. The CDR3 totals 17 residues. CDR3 protein: CASVFTSGNRHFNEQFF. CDR3 coding DNA: TGTGCCAGCGTCTTTACTAGCGGGAATCGTCACTTCAATGAGCAGTTCTTC.

V gene TRBV29-1 combines with J gene TRBJ2-6; D is possibly TRBD2 (6 bases). The length of the CDR3 is 13 residues. The germline V gene encodes CDR1 SQVTM and CDR2 ANQGSEA. Trimming left V 7 bases short and J 2 bases short, with 9 bases between. The CDR3 protein is CSGGTPGANVLTF. The CDR3 DNA follows: TGCAGCGGGGGGACTCCTGGGGCCAACGTCCTGACTTTC.

DNA for the CDR3: TGTGCCAGCAGTACTAGCGGGACCGGCACCGGGGAGCTGTTTTTT. Translation: CASSTSGTGTGELFF. The chain recombines TRBV28 with TRBJ2-2, with 10 bases identical to TRBD2. The germline CDR1 and CDR2 sequences are MDHEN and SYDVKM. The V gene end was trimmed by 5 bases and the J gene end by 4 bases; junction bases not matched to a gene: 4. CDR3 length: 15 residues.

This clone was seen a few times. The V and J genes are TRBV19 and TRBJ2-3; perhaps TRBD1 as D (6 bases). Deletions cut 7 bases from V and 3 bases from J, with 14 bases between. The CDR3 consists of 14 residues. Germline assignment: CDR1 LNHDA and CDR2 SQIVND (reference sequence). The CDR3 bases are TGTGCCAGTACCCTCACAGGGCAGACAGATACGCAGTATTTT. It specifies CASTLTGQTDTQYF.

The rearrangement joins TRBV11-2 to TRBJ2-7, with D perhaps TRBD2 (6 bases). CDR3 size: 15 residues. CDR1 is SGHAT and CDR2 is FQNNGV in the germline V gene. Trimming cost V 5 bases and J 3 bases, with 17 bases left between them. CDR3 sequence reads: CASSQPGLAVYEQYF. In nucleotides, the CDR3 is TGTGCCAGCAGCCAGCCGGGACTGGCGGTCTACGAGCAGTACTTC.

In this sample, this clone turned up a few times. The rearrangement uses TRBV4-2 and TRBJ1-1; possible D gene TRBD1, 5 bases. This CDR3 has 16 amino acids. Deletions cut 1 base from V and 1 base from J, with 13 bases between. Germline lookup yields CDR1 LGHNA and CDR2 YNFKEQ. Written as DNA, the CDR3 is TGTGCCAGCAGCCAAGGTTCAGGGATTAGGAACACTGAAGCTTTCTTT. As protein: CASSQGSGIRNTEAFF.

V gene TRBV2 combines with J gene TRBJ2-5; 8 nucleotides agree with TRBD1. The CDR3 sequence is 16 residues long. V lost 4 bases and J lost 5; bases outside the gene matches: 12. The germline V gene has CDR1 SNHLY and CDR2 FYNNEI. This CDR3 reads CASSGLRTGRVETQYF. The CDR3 nucleotides are TGTGCCAGCAGTGGCCTCCGGACAGGGCGTGTGGAGACCCAGTACTTC.

This clone has more than one count but fewer than ten. CDR3 sequence reads: CASSQGPGFGFEQYF. The CDR3 DNA sequence: TGCGCCAGCAGCCAAGGGCCAGGGTTTGGTTTCGAGCAGTACTTC. This sequence joins TRBV4-1 and TRBJ2-7, with TRBD1 as a possible D gene (5 bases). Per germline, CDR1 MGHRA and CDR2 YSYEKL. The CDR3 contains 15 residues. The germline V and J ends were trimmed by 1 base and 6 bases, with 16 bases remaining between them.

J is TRBJ1-2 and V is TRBV5-4; TRBD1 aligns across 7 bases. Germline CDR1 reads SGHNT; CDR2 reads YYREEE (reference sequence). V lost 0 bases to trimming and J lost 4 bases; unmatched junction nucleotides: 9. This CDR3 contains 16 residues. CDR3: CASSLDGNSGGYGYTF. DNA for the CDR3: TGTGCCAGCAGCTTGGATGGCAACTCAGGGGGCTATGGCTACACCTTC.

A few counts support this clone. V usage is TRBV7-2 and J usage is TRBJ1-5; tentatively, D is TRBD1 (5 bases). Trimming pared 4 bases from V and 3 bases from J, leaving 10 bases between. CDR3 size: 14 residues. Germline CDR1 reads SGHTA; CDR2 reads FQGNSA. As DNA, the CDR3 is TGTGCCAGCAGCTCAACAGGTCCCAATCAGCCCCAGCATTTT. It encodes CASSSTGPNQPQHF.

This clone was detected only a few times. The chain is built from TRBV10-3 and TRBJ1-4, with D possibly being TRBD1 (5 bases). Per germline, CDR1 ENHRY and CDR2 SYGVKD. The CDR3 length is 13 residues. Trimming cost V 10 bases and J 4 bases, with 13 bases left between them. CDR3 loop: CATTSGVNEKLFF. The CDR3 nucleotides are TGTGCCACCACCTCGGGGGTTAATGAAAAACTGTTTTTT.

This chain connects TRBV5-4 to TRBJ2-1; D uncertain. Germline CDR1 SGHNT, CDR2 YYREEE (reference sequence). V gave up 4 bases and J gave up 7 bases, with 18 bases separating them. This CDR3 has 15 residues. As DNA, the CDR3 is TGTGCCAGCAGCCGAACAGACACCCCTCTGAATGAGCAGTTCTTC. Translation gives CASSRTDTPLNEQFF.

V and J are TRBV9 and TRBJ2-5; 12 bases map to TRBD2. Germline V lookup: CDR1 SGDLS, CDR2 YYNGEE. After removal of 7 bases from V and 5 bases from J, the junction contained 9 bases not matched to a gene. There are 15 residues in the CDR3. This CDR3 reads CASGQLAGGGETQYF. Here the CDR3 DNA reads TGTGCCAGCGGCCAACTAGCGGGAGGTGGGGAGACCCAGTACTTC.

V gene TRBV2 combines with J gene TRBJ1-2; TRBD1 agrees at 8 bases. The CDR3 loop spans 13 amino acids. Germline CDR1 is SNHLY and CDR2 is FYNNEI. After removal of 1 base from V and 8 bases from J, the junction contained 3 bases not matched to a gene. CDR3 residues: CASSEGAGGGYTF. The CDR3 DNA sequence: TGTGCCAGCAGTGAAGGGGCAGGGGGCGGCTACACCTTC.